Listed here are 20 T cell receptor beta chains from one sample, sequenced in a study of OX40 agonist ivuxolimab in advanced cancers. Profiled with immunoSEQ multiplex PCR; TCRdb holds only in-frame clones, not every one. This sample has over 35,000 clones, with approximately 81% found just once. Sequenced here: CD4+ or CD8+ T cells sorted from blood, sampled in a trial of the OX40 agonist ivuxolimab. The receptors stem from an adult with an advanced solid tumor such as melanoma, head and neck, liver or kidney cancer.

The CDR3 DNA follows: TGTGCCAGCAGATTGGGCGCGGCGCAGTATTTT. It is translated as CASRLGAAQYF. V gene TRBV27 combines with J gene TRBJ2-3; D uncertain. Trimming cost V 6 bases and J 10 bases, with 11 bases left between them. There are 11 residues in the CDR3. The germline V gene encodes CDR1 MNHEY and CDR2 SMNVEV (reference sequence).

The chain's CDR3 is CASRVKPGNTGELFF. The CDR3 DNA sequence: TGCGCCAGCAGGGTTAAACCAGGGAACACCGGGGAGCTGTTTTTT. The chain couples TRBV4-1 to TRBJ2-2, with unresolved D. This CDR3 has 15 amino acids. V shed 6 bases and J shed 1 base, with 12 bases lying between them. Germline lookup yields CDR1 MGHRA and CDR2 YSYEKL.

The V gene is TRBV7-2, the J gene TRBJ2-7, with 8 bases identical to TRBD1. The V segment lost 4 bases and the J segment 1 base; nucleotides outside the gene matches: 6. The CDR3 has 15 amino acids. Germline CDR1 and CDR2: SGHTA and FQGNSA. The CDR3 DNA reads TGTGCCAGCAGCTCGACAGGGGCCGTTTCCTACGAGCAGTACTTC. Translating it yields CASSSTGAVSYEQYF.

The gene calls are TRBV29-1 and TRBJ1-2; D not certain. The CDR3 covers 12 residues. CDR1 SQVTM and CDR2 ANQGSEA come from the germline V gene. Trimming shortened V by 4 bases and J by 12 bases, and 18 bases separated the two germline ends. Here the CDR3 DNA reads TGCAGCGTTGGTACCTTCACAGTCGACCACACCTTC. Encoded protein: CSVGTFTVDHTF. The full variable domain, completed using reference TRBV29-1 and TRBJ1-2, is SAVISQKPSRDICQRGTSLTIQCQVDSQVTMMFWYRQQPGQSLTLIATANQGSEATYESGFVIDKFPISRPNLTFSTLTVSNMSPEDSSIYLCSVGTFTVDHTFGSGTRLTVV.

The chain combines TRBV6-1 with TRBJ2-3, with D tentatively TRBD2 (5 bases). CDR3 length: 14 residues. Trimming pared 7 bases from V and 4 bases from J, leaving 15 bases between. The germline V gene encodes CDR1 MNHNS and CDR2 SASEGT. Here the CDR3 reads CASNKWKGADTQYF. The DNA of the CDR3 is TGTGCCAGCAATAAGTGGAAGGGAGCAGATACGCAGTATTTT.

The genes are TRBV4-3 and TRBJ2-1, with D maybe TRBD2 (5 bases). Per the germline V gene, CDR1 is LGHNA and CDR2 is YSLEER. Deletions cut 0 bases from V and 9 bases from J, with 12 bases between. The CDR3 has 14 amino acids. The CDR3 DNA reads TGCGCCAGCAGCCAAGATGGGTTAGGAGGTGAGCAGTTCTTC. This sequence encodes CASSQDGLGGEQFF.

The chain uses TRBV5-6 and TRBJ2-7, with D hard to call. Germline lookup yields CDR1 SGHDT and CDR2 YYEEEE. The CDR3 extends over 12 amino acids. The V end lost 0 bases, the J end lost 7 bases, and 8 bases lay between the germline ends. CDR3 protein: CASSLDSGEQYF. The CDR3 nucleotides are TGTGCCAGCAGCTTGGACAGTGGGGAGCAGTACTTC.

There are a few counts of this clone. V is TRBV7-6 and J is TRBJ2-1; D is possibly TRBD2 (5 bases). Deletions cut 3 bases from V and 4 bases from J, with 7 bases between. This CDR3 contains 13 residues. Per germline, CDR1 SGHVS and CDR2 FNYEAQ. The CDR3 DNA is TGTGCCAGCAGCTTTAGCGAGTACAATGAGCAGTTCTTC. It specifies CASSFSEYNEQFF.

The genes are TRBV4-3 and TRBJ1-2, with a possible D match to TRBD1 (6 bases). Trimming removed 0 bases from V and 7 bases from J, with 18 bases in between. Germline V CDR1 and CDR2: LGHNA, YSLEER. The CDR3 is 16 amino acids. The chain's CDR3 is CASSQDRVGGNRGYTF. The DNA for the CDR3 is TGCGCCAGCAGCCAAGATCGCGTAGGGGGAAATCGTGGCTACACCTTC.

This rearrangement joins TRBV7-8 to TRBJ2-1; 7 bases agree with TRBD1. The CDR3 has 15 amino acids. CDR1 and CDR2 (germline): SGHVS, FQNEAQ. Germline trimming cut 5 bases from V and 8 bases from J; bases unmatched to any gene: 12. DNA of the CDR3: TGTGCCAGCAGCCCTTGGACAGGCCTCCTTGATGAGCAGTTCTTC. Translated: CASSPWTGLLDEQFF.

The genes are TRBV7-3 and TRBJ2-3; D is possibly TRBD2 (6 bases). V was pared by 5 bases and J by 5 bases, with 14 bases between. The CDR3 runs 14 residues. Germline CDR1 SGHTA, CDR2 FQGTGA. The CDR3 reads CASSPLAVGDTQYF. The CDR3, as DNA: TGTGCCAGCAGCCCGTTAGCGGTGGGAGATACGCAGTATTTT.

The CDR3 region has the DNA TGTGCCAGTAGTCCCAACAGGGTTGAAGCTTTCTTT. It codes for CASSPNRVEAFF. V is TRBV19 and J is TRBJ1-1; perhaps TRBD1 as D (6 bases). The V gene's germline CDR1 is LNHDA and CDR2 SQIVND (reference sequence). Deletions cut 5 bases from V and 7 bases from J, with 11 bases between. This CDR3 has 12 residues.

The DNA of the CDR3 is TGTGCCAGTAGTAGTTCAGGGGGGTCCTACAATGAGCAGTTCTTC. It translates to CASSSSGGSYNEQFF. The chain joins TRBV19 to TRBJ2-1; D perhaps matches TRBD1 (7 bases). V lost 4 bases and J 1 base, leaving 11 bases between the germline ends. Germline-derived CDR1 and CDR2 are LNHDA and SQIVND (reference sequence). The CDR3 spans 15 residues. The variable domain in full, completed from reference TRBV19 and TRBJ2-1, reads DGGITQSPKYLFRKEGQNVTLSCEQNLNHDAMYWYRQDPGQGLRLIYYSQIVNDFQKGDIAEGYSVSREKKESFPLTVTSAQKNPTAFYLCASSSSGGSYNEQFFGPGTRLTVL.

The CDR3 loop reads CAISDGGIAFRADTQYF. The CDR3, as DNA: TGTGCCATCAGTGATGGGGGAATAGCTTTTCGGGCAGATACGCAGTATTTT. V gene TRBV10-3 combines with J gene TRBJ2-3; either TRBD1 or TRBD2 may fit D (5 bases each). Germline CDR1 is ENHRY and CDR2 is SYGVKD. Trimming pared 3 bases from V and 4 bases from J, leaving 20 bases between. The CDR3 is 17 residues long.

This clone was seen more than once but under ten times. The chain recombines TRBV29-1 with TRBJ1-2; D is perhaps TRBD1 (5 bases). The germline V gene has CDR1 SQVTM and CDR2 ANQGSEA. Trimming cost V 0 bases and J 4 bases, with 12 bases left between them. The CDR3 length is 14 residues. CDR3 DNA sequence: TGCAGCGTTGAAGATGGGAAGGGGCTCTATGGCTACACCTTC. Its translation: CSVEDGKGLYGYTF.

This clone turned up a few times. The chain is built from TRBV27 and TRBJ2-1, with TRBD2 matching 9 bases. This CDR3 spans 15 amino acids. CDR1 and CDR2 from the germline V gene are MNHEY and SMNVEV (reference sequence). Trimming removed 2 bases from V and 6 bases from J; junction bases left unmatched: 5. The CDR3 region has the DNA TGTGCCAGCAGTTTAGGTGCGGGGGGGCTCAATGAGCAGTTCTTC. This codes for CASSLGAGGLNEQFF.

The V and J genes are TRBV29-1 and TRBJ2-2; D is possibly TRBD1 (5 bases). Germline V gene lookup returns CDR1 SQVTM and CDR2 ANQGSEA. CDR3 size: 12 residues. Deletions cut 8 bases from V and 4 bases from J, with 11 bases between. The CDR3: CSSTGSTGELFF. The CDR3 bases are TGCAGCTCTACAGGAAGCACCGGGGAGCTGTTTTTT.

The chain couples TRBV4-3 to TRBJ2-2; 7 nucleotides align to TRBD2. This CDR3 has 15 amino acids. V shed 0 bases and J 5 bases; nucleotides not matched to a gene: 3. The germline gives CDR1 LGHNA, CDR2 YSLEER. Here the CDR3 DNA reads TGCGCCAGCAGCCAAGATCTACTAGCGACCGGGGAGCTGTTTTTT. Its protein product is CASSQDLLATGELFF.

The V gene is TRBV6-5, the J gene TRBJ2-1; a possible D gene is TRBD2 (6 bases). The CDR3 totals 13 residues. The germline V gene has CDR1 MNHEY and CDR2 SVGAGI. V lost 4 bases and J lost 4, with 8 bases in between. The CDR3 here is CASSFGGYNEQFF. CDR3 DNA sequence: TGTGCCAGCAGTTTCGGGGGTTACAATGAGCAGTTCTTC.

The chain employs TRBV9 and TRBJ2-7; D is possibly TRBD2 (5 bases). V lost 0 bases, J lost 2 bases, and 9 bases lay in between. This CDR3 comprises 14 residues. Germline CDR1 reads SGDLS; CDR2 reads YYNGEE. The CDR3 region is CASSVDSDPYEQYF. Written as DNA, the CDR3 is TGTGCCAGCAGCGTAGATAGCGATCCCTACGAGCAGTACTTC.